The 27 T cell receptor beta chains reported below all come from one sample, sequenced in a study of blood T cell repertoires in COVID-19. Only in-frame clones appear in the TCRdb table, and some are missing; sequencing was by immunoSEQ multiplex PCR. The sample contains 130,000 to 150,000 clones, 87% of which appear only once. Material for sequencing was peripheral blood. Every receptor here comes from a man over 45 who had recovered from COVID-19.

J is TRBJ1-5 and V is TRBV3-1 (or the pseudogene TRBV3-2); D is unclear. The CDR3 is 14 amino acids. Trimming removed 1 base at V and 3 bases at J, with 7 bases between. Germline-derived CDR1 and CDR2 are LGHDT and YNNKEL (reference sequence). The CDR3 region has the DNA TGTGCCAGCAGCCAAGGCAGAAACAATCAGCCCCAGCATTTT. Protein sequence: CASSQGRNNQPQHF.

This rearrangement joins TRBV11-2 to TRBJ2-5; TRBD2 aligns across 8 bases. With V trimmed by 3 bases and J by 1 base, 4 bases remained unmatched. Germline values: CDR1 SGHAT, CDR2 FQNNGV. CDR3 length: 15 residues. CDR3 in DNA: TGTGCCAGCAGCTTGTCTGCGGGGGGCCAAGAGACCCAGTACTTC. Its translation is CASSLSAGGQETQYF.

This chain links TRBV3-1 (or the pseudogene TRBV3-2) with TRBJ1-3; D remains ambiguous. The CDR3 is made up of 14 amino acids. Germline V gene data show CDR1 as LGHDT and CDR2 as YNNKEL (reference sequence). The ends were cut back, 4 bases at V and 3 bases at J, with 10 bases in the middle. CDR3 bases: TGTGCCAGCAGCCTAGCGGACCGTGGAAACACCATATATTTT. The encoded protein is CASSLADRGNTIYF.

The chain joins TRBV10-1 to TRBJ2-7, with a weak D call TRBD1 (6 bases). This CDR3 is built from 16 residues. With 0 bases removed from V and 3 bases from J, the gap between germline ends came to 15 bases. From germline, CDR1 is WNHNN and CDR2 SYGVQD (reference sequence). CDR3 coding DNA: TGCGCCAGCAGTGAGTCCAGGGGAAGTTGGTACTACGAGCAGTACTTC. Its translation: CASSESRGSWYYEQYF.

The rearrangement links TRBV6-2 or TRBV6-3 to TRBJ2-7; 11 bases are a match to TRBD1. The ends lost 7 bases at V and 3 bases at J; junction bases unmatched: 5. The CDR3 spans 14 residues. Germline lookup yields CDR1 MNHEY and CDR2 SVGEGT. The CDR3 nucleotides are TGTGCCAGCACCCCAGGGACAGGGGGCTACGAGCAGTACTTC. Translation: CASTPGTGGYEQYF.

This chain uses TRBV28 with TRBJ2-2; no clear D gene. The CDR3 has 12 residues. CDR1 is MDHEN and CDR2 is SYDVKM in the germline V gene. The V gene lost 5 bases and the J gene lost 4 bases, with 5 bases spanning the gap. The CDR3 reads CASSLRTGELFF. CDR3 nucleotide sequence: TGTGCCAGCAGTCTCCGCACCGGGGAGCTGTTTTTT.

The rearrangement uses TRBV10-3 and TRBJ1-2; TRBD1 aligns across 12 bases. The V and J ends lost 9 bases and 4 bases, in that order; junction bases with no gene match: 9. This CDR3 has 15 residues. Looked up from germline, CDR1 is ENHRY and CDR2 is SYGVKD. CDR3: CAISGTGGYGYGYTF. CDR3 coding DNA: TGTGCCATATCCGGGACAGGGGGCTATGGCTATGGCTACACCTTC.

This clone was detected only a few times. The J gene is TRBJ1-6, the V gene TRBV5-6; D call uncertain. CDR3 length: 15 amino acids. Trimming removed 2 bases from V and 7 bases from J, with 13 bases in between. Germline CDR1 and CDR2: SGHDT and YYEEEE. CDR3 in DNA: TGTGCCAGCAGCTTCCGGGTCGCGTTGAATTCACCCCTCCACTTT. The encoded protein is CASSFRVALNSPLHF.

The chain combines TRBV6-5 with TRBJ1-4; D uncertain. Trimming removed 4 bases from V and 6 bases from J, with 18 bases in between. Germline V gene data show CDR1 as MNHEY and CDR2 as SVGAGI. The CDR3 covers 16 residues. The CDR3 loop reads CASSSDSWRVHEKLFF. For the CDR3, the DNA is TGTGCCAGCAGTTCCGACTCATGGAGGGTACATGAAAAACTGTTTTTT.

This chain uses TRBV4-1 with TRBJ2-7; D remains ambiguous. Germline CDR1 MGHRA, CDR2 YSYEKL. This CDR3 region has 15 residues. V was cut by 3 bases and J by 3 bases, with 15 bases left in between. In DNA, the CDR3 is TGCGCCAGCAGCCAGCAGAACCAAGGCGGCTACGAGCAGTACTTC. Its protein product is CASSQQNQGGYEQYF.

This clone appeared a few times. The chain has TRBV19 and TRBJ2-3; 7 nucleotides agree with TRBD1. J was trimmed by 0 bases and V by 3 bases; bases with no gene match: 0. This CDR3 has 14 residues. CDR1 and CDR2 from the germline V gene are LNHDA and SQIVND (reference sequence). The CDR3 DNA follows: TGTGCCAGTAGTATGGACAGGAGCACAGATACGCAGTATTTT. This sequence encodes CASSMDRSTDTQYF.

The chain employs TRBV5-4 and TRBJ2-5; 8 positions agree with TRBD2. The CDR3 extends over 16 amino acids. Trimming removed 2 bases from V and 0 bases from J; junction bases left unmatched: 6. CDR1 is SGHNT, CDR2 YYREEE, per germline (reference sequence). The CDR3 DNA is TGTGCCAGCAGCTTTCGGACGGGGGGGAACCAAGAGACCCAGTACTTC. Translated: CASSFRTGGNQETQYF.

The sample holds one count of this clone. The V call is TRBV5-1, the J call TRBJ2-1; D is possibly TRBD2 (6 bases). The V gene lost 4 bases and the J gene lost 0 bases, with 8 bases spanning the gap. The CDR3 covers 14 residues. From germline, CDR1 is SGHRS and CDR2 YFSETQ. CDR3 in amino acids: CASSPGGSYNEQFF. DNA of the CDR3: TGCGCCAGCAGCCCCGGGGGCTCCTACAATGAGCAGTTCTTC. The full variable domain, with the rest looked up from reference TRBV5-1 and TRBJ2-1, is KAGVTQTPRYLIKTRGQQVTLSCSPISGHRSVSWYQQTPGQGLQFLFEYFSETQRNKGNFPGRFSGRQFSNSRSEMNVSTLELGDSALYLCASSPGGSYNEQFFGPGTRLTVL.

The V and J genes are TRBV9 and TRBJ2-5; possible D gene TRBD2, 5 bases. V was pared by 0 bases and J by 0 bases, with 12 bases between. Looked up from germline, CDR1 is SGDLS and CDR2 is YYNGEE. The CDR3 has 16 amino acids. The CDR3 nucleotides read TGTGCCAGCAGCGTAGGAAGCGGTTCGTACCAAGAGACCCAGTACTTC. Its translation is CASSVGSGSYQETQYF.

This clone showed up just once. The genes are TRBV27 and TRBJ1-2, with no clear D. V shed 3 bases and J shed 0 bases, with 5 bases lying between them. The CDR3 loop spans 13 amino acids. Germline V CDR1 and CDR2: MNHEY, SMNVEV (reference sequence). The CDR3 is CASSLRANYGYTF. The CDR3, as DNA: TGTGCCAGCAGTTTGAGAGCTAACTATGGCTACACCTTC.

Written as DNA, the CDR3 is TGCGCCAGCAGCCAACCCGGACTAGCGGACCACAATGAGCAGTTCTTC. The encoded protein is CASSQPGLADHNEQFF. The gene calls are TRBV4-1 and TRBJ2-1; 10 bases match TRBD2. There are 16 residues in the CDR3. The J segment lost 5 bases and the V segment lost 2 bases, leaving 6 bases of the junction unmatched. Germline CDR1 is MGHRA and CDR2 is YSYEKL.

The chain combines TRBV4-3 with TRBJ1-2, with 9 nucleotides matching TRBD1. With V trimmed by 4 bases and J by 8 bases, 8 bases remained unmatched. Germline lookup yields CDR1 LGHNA and CDR2 YSLEER. This CDR3 is 14 amino acids long. CDR3 in DNA: TGCGCCAGCAGCCGTGTGGGACAGGGAACCGGCTACACCTTC. Translated: CASSRVGQGTGYTF.

This clone came up a few times. CDR3 in DNA: TGCGCCAGCAGCCAAGACAGTACGAACACCGGGGAGCTGTTTTTT. It encodes CASSQDSTNTGELFF. J is TRBJ2-2 and V is TRBV5-1; D might be TRBD1 (5 bases). Trimming removed 4 bases at V and 0 bases at J, with 10 bases between. The CDR3 is made up of 15 amino acids. Germline V gives CDR1 SGHRS, CDR2 YFSETQ.

The J gene is TRBJ1-1, the V gene TRBV11-3; 7 nucleotides line up with TRBD1. Germline assignment: CDR1 SGHNT and CDR2 YENEEA. This CDR3 spans 16 amino acids. V shed 1 base and J 3 bases; nucleotides not matched to a gene: 8. DNA of the CDR3: TGTGCCAGCAGCTTAGCCTCTACAGGGGCGGACACTGAAGCTTTCTTT. This codes for CASSLASTGADTEAFF.

The V call is TRBV4-1, the J call TRBJ1-1; TRBD1 aligns across 9 bases. Germline loops: CDR1 MGHRA, CDR2 YSYEKL. V shed 3 bases, J shed 4 bases, and the junction held 3 bases outside the gene matches. This CDR3 spans 14 amino acids. CDR3: CASSQTDRGTEAFF. The CDR3 coding sequence is TGCGCCAGCAGCCAGACGGACAGGGGCACTGAAGCTTTCTTT.

A single count supports this clone. The chain joins TRBV10-2 to TRBJ1-1, with no clear D. V lost 10 bases, J lost 1 base, and 10 bases lay in between. Germline assignment: CDR1 WSHSY and CDR2 SAAADI. This CDR3 spans 12 amino acids. The chain's CDR3 is CATLTWNTEAFF. CDR3 nucleotide sequence: TGCGCCACATTAACATGGAACACTGAAGCTTTCTTT.

J is TRBJ2-7 and V is TRBV5-8; D is unclear. Germline V gives CDR1 SGHTS, CDR2 YDEGEE. The germline V and J ends were trimmed by 1 base and 2 bases, with 19 bases remaining between them. The CDR3 loop spans 17 amino acids. CDR3 nucleotides: TGTGCCAGCAGCTTGCAGTTCGGGTCTTCACGGGCCTACGAGCAGTACTTC. Translated, it gives CASSLQFGSSRAYEQYF.

The chain carries TRBV19 and TRBJ1-6, with TRBD1 matching 8 bases. There are 15 residues in the CDR3. J lost 10 bases, V lost 7 bases, and 12 bases had no gene match. CDR1 is LNHDA, CDR2 SQIVND, per germline (reference sequence). The CDR3 bases are TGTGCCAGTACCCCAGGGGGCTCTTTAGAGTCACCCCTCCACTTT. The encoded protein is CASTPGGSLESPLHF.

The chain couples TRBV11-3 to TRBJ2-7; weak D call: TRBD2 (7 bases). V was cut by 7 bases and J by 0 bases, with 22 bases left in between. In germline, CDR1 is SGHNT, CDR2 YENEEA. The CDR3 consists of 17 residues. The CDR3 region is CASTFCVGGPPSYEQYF. As DNA, the CDR3 is TGTGCCAGCACCTTTTGCGTCGGGGGGCCCCCCTCCTACGAGCAGTACTTC.

The chain uses TRBV27 and TRBJ2-7, with 8 bases aligning to TRBD1. This CDR3 region has 16 residues. J was trimmed by 4 bases and V by 4 bases; bases with no gene match: 12. Germline CDR1 and CDR2: MNHEY and SMNVEV (reference sequence). The CDR3 DNA sequence: TGTGCCAGCAGTTCTACCGGGACAGGATCGAGGTACGAGCAGTACTTC. This codes for CASSSTGTGSRYEQYF.

This rearrangement joins TRBV2 to TRBJ1-2; D ambiguous. The CDR3 length is 14 residues. The V end was cut by 4 bases, the J end by 0 bases, with 9 bases between. Germline V gene sequence: CDR1 SNHLY, CDR2 FYNNEI. The CDR3 here is CASSGGPANYGYTF. In DNA form, the CDR3 reads TGTGCCAGCAGTGGTGGTCCGGCTAACTATGGCTACACCTTC.

Only a few counts were recorded for this clone. The V call is TRBV5-1, the J call TRBJ1-1; 7 bases agree with TRBD1. This CDR3 is 14 amino acids long. The J segment lost 0 bases and the V segment lost 4 bases, leaving 3 bases of the junction unmatched. Germline assignment: CDR1 SGHRS and CDR2 YFSETQ. The CDR3 sequence is CASSIGTVNTEAFF. The CDR3 DNA reads as TGCGCCAGCAGCATCGGGACAGTGAACACTGAAGCTTTCTTT. The full variable domain, rest sourced from reference TRBV5-1 and TRBJ1-1, is KAGVTQTPRYLIKTRGQQVTLSCSPISGHRSVSWYQQTPGQGLQFLFEYFSETQRNKGNFPGRFSGRQFSNSRSEMNVSTLELGDSALYLCASSIGTVNTEAFFGQGTRLTVV.